The T cell receptor (beta chain) under discussion was sequenced for a study of T cells expressing NK-cell markers. The wider study: Sorted CD3+CD56+NKG2C+, CD3+CD56+NKG2C- and CD3+CD56-NKG2C+ T-cell subsets were beta-chain profiled.

It was by 5'RACE template switching with UMIs that TCR beta cDNA was made. TCRdb reprocessed the 5' RACE reads and keeps a single row for each CDR3 protein, giving no DNA. This sample's clone table lists roughly 110,000 distinct CDR3 sequences. Study outcomes and limitations: Whether expanded NKG2C+ T cell clones were HCMV-specific remained unclear. One observes that, in a handful of donors, these clonotypes were also the leading ones within the CD3+CD56-NKG2C+ fraction.

Notes on this clonotype: Its antigen is undetermined.

The receptor's source is a woman between 18 and 75 years old in good health. The sequenced sample consisted of blood T cells: a sorted CD56 or NKG2C T cell subset, CD4+ or CD8+ T cells, or bulk PBMC T cells (not recorded which).

CDR3 residues: CASSLALGTEAFF. This chain joins TRBV7-6 and TRBJ1-1. The CDR3 loop spans 13 amino acids. Germline lookup yields CDR1 SGHVS and CDR2 FNYEAQ.